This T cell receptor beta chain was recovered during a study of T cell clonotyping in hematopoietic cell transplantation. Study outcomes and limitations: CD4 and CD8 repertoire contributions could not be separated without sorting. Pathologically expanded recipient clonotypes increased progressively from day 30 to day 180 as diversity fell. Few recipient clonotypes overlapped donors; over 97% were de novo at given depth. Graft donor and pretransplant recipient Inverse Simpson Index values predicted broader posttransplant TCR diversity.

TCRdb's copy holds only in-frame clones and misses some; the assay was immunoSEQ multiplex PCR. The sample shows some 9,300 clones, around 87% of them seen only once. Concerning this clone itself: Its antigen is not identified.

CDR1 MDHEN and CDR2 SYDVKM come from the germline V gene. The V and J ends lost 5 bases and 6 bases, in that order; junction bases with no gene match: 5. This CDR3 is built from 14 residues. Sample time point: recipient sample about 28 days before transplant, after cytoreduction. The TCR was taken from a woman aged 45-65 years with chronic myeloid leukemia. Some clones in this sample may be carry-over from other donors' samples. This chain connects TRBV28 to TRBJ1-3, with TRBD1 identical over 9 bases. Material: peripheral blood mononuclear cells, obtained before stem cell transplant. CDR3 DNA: TGTGCCAGCAGTAACAGGGGGCGAGCAAACACCATATATTTT. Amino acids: CASSNRGRANTIYF.